The 9 T cell receptor beta chains below come from one sample, sequenced in a study of CD8 T cells in Susac syndrome. cDNA came from around 0.54 to 1 ug RNA primed by random hexamers. MiXCR, run by TCRdb on the immunoSEQ multiplex PCR reads, gives a single entry per CDR3 protein. The sample lists under 200,000 distinct CDR3 sequences, roughly 90% occurring once. The sequencing input was CD4+ T cells from PBMCs. The receptors come from a human donor with Susac syndrome.

The chain joins TRBV20-1 to TRBJ2-2; 8 nucleotides match TRBD2. V lost 3 bases to trimming and J lost 6 bases; unmatched junction nucleotides: 3. The length of the CDR3 is 13 residues. Germline V gene data show CDR1 as DFQATT and CDR2 as SNEGSKA (reference sequence). CDR3 protein: CSASGRAPGELFF. The DNA for the CDR3 is TGCAGTGCTAGCGGGAGGGCCCCCGGGGAGCTGTTTTTT.

This clonotype was counted a few times. V and J are TRBV19 and TRBJ2-5, with a possible D match to TRBD1 (6 bases). Looked up from germline, CDR1 is LNHDA and CDR2 is SQIVND (reference sequence). The CDR3 sequence is 14 residues long. V lost 4 bases and J lost 5, with 14 bases in between. In nucleotides, the CDR3 is TGTGCCAGTAGTAGTTACAGGGACGTCGAGACCCAGTACTTC. It codes for CASSSYRDVETQYF.

The V and J genes are TRBV6-1 and TRBJ1-2; possible D gene TRBD1, 5 bases. Trimming shortened V by 5 bases and J by 0 bases, and 10 bases separated the two germline ends. In germline, CDR1 is MNHNS, CDR2 SASEGT. The CDR3 totals 14 residues. The CDR3 spells CASSREQANYGYTF. The CDR3 DNA is TGTGCCAGCAGTAGAGAACAGGCTAACTATGGCTACACCTTC.

The rearrangement joins TRBV2 to TRBJ2-1; D is unresolved. Trimming left V 1 base short and J 9 bases short, with 10 bases between. There are 13 residues in the CDR3. The V gene's germline CDR1 is SNHLY and CDR2 FYNNEI. The CDR3, as DNA: TGTGCCAGCAGTGAAGTCGTACCAGGTGAGCAGTTCTTC. It codes for CASSEVVPGEQFF.

The genes are TRBV5-1 and TRBJ2-1; D perhaps matches TRBD1 (6 bases). Germline-derived CDR1 and CDR2 are SGHRS and YFSETQ. Trimming removed 2 bases at V and 5 bases at J, with 8 bases between. The CDR3 sequence is 13 residues long. The CDR3 DNA follows: TGCGCCAGCAGCTTTGGGACAAACAATGAGCAGTTCTTC. Translating gives CASSFGTNNEQFF. Full variable domain (remainder filled in from reference TRBV5-1 and TRBJ2-1): KAGVTQTPRYLIKTRGQQVTLSCSPISGHRSVSWYQQTPGQGLQFLFEYFSETQRNKGNFPGRFSGRQFSNSRSEMNVSTLELGDSALYLCASSFGTNNEQFFGPGTRLTVL.

The chain uses TRBV7-3 and TRBJ1-1; maybe TRBD1 (5 bases). The CDR3 covers 16 residues. In germline, CDR1 is SGHTA, CDR2 FQGTGA. V lost 1 base, J lost 3 bases, and 15 bases lay in between. CDR3 DNA sequence: TGTGCCAGCAGCTTAAAAGGGACCCCTCGAGACACTGAAGCTTTCTTT. It yields the protein CASSLKGTPRDTEAFF.

The gene calls are TRBV20-1 and TRBJ2-7; 10 nucleotides line up with TRBD2. The J segment lost 3 bases and the V segment lost 2 bases, leaving 13 bases of the junction unmatched. The CDR3 is 17 amino acids. CDR1 is DFQATT, CDR2 SNEGSKA, per germline (reference sequence). Here the CDR3 reads CSARPSGSVFEFYEQYF. The CDR3 nucleotides are TGCAGTGCTAGACCTAGCGGGAGCGTTTTCGAATTCTACGAGCAGTACTTC.

J is TRBJ1-2 and V is TRBV2, with D possibly matching TRBD1 (6 bases). The CDR3 has 14 amino acids. Per the germline V gene, CDR1 is SNHLY and CDR2 is FYNNEI. Deletions cut 3 bases from V and 6 bases from J, with 14 bases between. The CDR3 DNA is TGTGCCAGCAGTGATTGGTCAGGGGATGATGGCTACACCTTC. Translation gives CASSDWSGDDGYTF.

This chain joins TRBV4-1 and TRBJ1-1; D is ambiguous. With 4 bases removed from V and 2 bases from J, the gap between germline ends came to 17 bases. Germline loops: CDR1 MGHRA, CDR2 YSYEKL. This CDR3 comprises 16 residues. The CDR3 loop is CASSPRPRQSNTEAFF. As DNA, the CDR3 is TGCGCCAGCAGCCCACGCCCCCGTCAGAGCAACACTGAAGCTTTCTTT.